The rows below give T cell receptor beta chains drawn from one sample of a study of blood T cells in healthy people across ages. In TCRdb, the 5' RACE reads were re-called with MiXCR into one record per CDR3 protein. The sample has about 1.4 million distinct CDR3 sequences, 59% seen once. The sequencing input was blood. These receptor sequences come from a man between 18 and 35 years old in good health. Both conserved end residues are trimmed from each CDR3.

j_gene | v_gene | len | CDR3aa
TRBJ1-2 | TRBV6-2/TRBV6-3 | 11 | ASRKRASGGYT
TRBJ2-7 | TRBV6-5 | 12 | ASSYADGFGEQY
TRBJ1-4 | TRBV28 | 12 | ASSLVDTNEKLF
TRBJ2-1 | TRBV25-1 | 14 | ASSMRGLADFSEQF
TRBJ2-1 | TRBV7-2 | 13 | ASIIPPSAYNEQF
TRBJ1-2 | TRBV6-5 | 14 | ASLPPYRGKLYGYT
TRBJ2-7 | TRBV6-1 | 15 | AGSPKTAGVSSYEQY
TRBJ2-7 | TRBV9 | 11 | ASSVGQHYEQY
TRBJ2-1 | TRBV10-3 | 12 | AISDGGGFNEQF
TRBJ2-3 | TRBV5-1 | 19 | ASSPRDNDLLAGPHTDTQY
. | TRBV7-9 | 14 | ASSLATSGGPYEQY
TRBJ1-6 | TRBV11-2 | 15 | ASSLVWGSSYNSPLH
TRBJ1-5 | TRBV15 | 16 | ATSRDIQGDRGMQPQH
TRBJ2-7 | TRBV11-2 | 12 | ASRSPPAGGGQY
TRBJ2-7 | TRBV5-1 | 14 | ASSLVGTGISYEQY
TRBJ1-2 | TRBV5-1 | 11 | ASSLAGFYGYT